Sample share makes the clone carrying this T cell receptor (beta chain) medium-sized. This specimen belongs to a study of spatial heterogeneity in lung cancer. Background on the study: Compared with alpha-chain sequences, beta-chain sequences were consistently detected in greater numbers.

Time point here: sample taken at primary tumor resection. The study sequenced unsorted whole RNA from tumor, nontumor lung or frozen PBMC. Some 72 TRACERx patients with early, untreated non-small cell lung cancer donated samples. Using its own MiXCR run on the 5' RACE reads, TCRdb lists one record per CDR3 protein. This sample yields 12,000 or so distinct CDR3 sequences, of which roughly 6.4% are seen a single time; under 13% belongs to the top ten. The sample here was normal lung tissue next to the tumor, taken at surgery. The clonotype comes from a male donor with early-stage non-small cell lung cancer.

The CDR3, as DNA: TGTGCCACGAACCCTGGGGAAAAACGCGAGACCCAGTACTTC. It encodes CATNPGEKRETQYF. The chain has TRBV10-3 and TRBJ2-5; D is uncertain. The CDR3 is 14 residues long. The V gene's germline CDR1 is ENHRY and CDR2 SYGVKD. V was trimmed by 10 bases and J by 5 bases, leaving 20 bases between them.